This record looks at one TCR beta chain sequence and its context. This table comes from immunoSEQ multiplex PCR, and its TCRdb copy is limited to in-frame clones, with some not included. The table has 20,000 to 25,000 clones, approximately 95% seen once; the top ten hold over 6%. These data originate in a study of T cell changes during pregnancy in multiple sclerosis. This TCR was sampled from a female donor with multiple sclerosis, enrolled in a pregnancy study. Sequencing was performed on CD8+ T cells from peripheral blood mononuclear cells, taken in the third trimester of pregnancy.

The CDR3 DNA sequence: TGTGCCAGCAGTTTACAGGGGGCATCTGAAGCTTTCTTT. It encodes CASSLQGASEAFF. V gene TRBV27 combines with J gene TRBJ1-1, with 8 nucleotides matching TRBD1. CDR1 and CDR2 from the germline V gene are MNHEY and SMNVEV (reference sequence). The CDR3 is made up of 13 amino acids. Losses at the gene ends were 2 bases for V and 6 bases for J; bases not matched to a gene: 2.